The 28 T cell receptor beta chains in this list originate from one sample, sequenced in a study of post-analysis software for immune sequencing data. Study results and caveats: In patients, about 5 TRBV segments were more frequent than in controls, with TRBV5-6, TRBV5-1 and TRBV20-1 among them.

Unique molecular identifiers featured in each of the TCR beta cDNA libraries. MiXCR was run by TCRdb on the PCR reads, yielding one entry per CDR3 protein. The table has hundreds of thousands of distinct CDR3 sequences, roughly 50% seen once; the top ten hold approximately 4.4%. The antigens these receptors bind are not known. The sequenced sample consisted of blood. Receptors originate from a girl aged 5-17 years with multiple sclerosis.

This clonotype was counted between two and nine times. The chain is built from TRBV20-1 and TRBJ2-7, with D uncertain. This CDR3 spans 13 amino acids. CDR1 DFQATT and CDR2 SNEGSKA come from the germline V gene (reference sequence). V was shortened by 4 bases and J by 2 bases, with 12 bases between the two germline ends. CDR3 nucleotide sequence: TGCAGTGCTAACTCCGGACCTACCTACGAGCAGTACTTC. It specifies CSANSGPTYEQYF.

This clonotype was detected a few times. The gene calls are TRBV12-5 and TRBJ2-7; possible D gene TRBD1, 6 bases. The CDR3 is 15 amino acids. Trimming removed 4 bases at V and 6 bases at J, with 19 bases between. CDR1 and CDR2 from the germline V gene are LGHNT and FRNRAP. The CDR3 is CASGSVPRTVSEQYF. The CDR3 DNA is TGTGCTAGTGGTTCGGTCCCTCGGACAGTCAGCGAGCAGTACTTC.

The V and J genes are TRBV5-1 and TRBJ2-1; no definite D call. In germline, CDR1 is SGHRS, CDR2 YFSETQ. Trimming removed 7 bases at V and 0 bases at J, with 14 bases between. The length of the CDR3 is 15 residues. CDR3 sequence reads: CASLKGGNSYNEQFF. CDR3 nucleotides: TGCGCCAGCCTAAAAGGCGGAAACTCCTACAATGAGCAGTTCTTC.

The chain uses TRBV6-1 and TRBJ2-7, with 11 bases lining up with TRBD1. CDR3 size: 13 residues. Losses at the gene ends were 7 bases for V and 4 bases for J; bases not matched to a gene: 3. Germline CDR1 reads MNHNS; CDR2 reads SASEGT. The CDR3 loop reads CASIGTGGYEQYF. The DNA for the CDR3 is TGTGCCAGCATCGGGACAGGGGGATACGAGCAGTACTTC.

J is TRBJ1-5 and V is TRBV20-1, with D possibly matching TRBD1 (5 bases). Deletions cut 1 base from V and 6 bases from J, with 13 bases between. Germline CDR1 DFQATT, CDR2 SNEGSKA (reference sequence). The CDR3 runs 14 residues. CDR3 region: CSARVAAGGQPQHF. CDR3 DNA: TGCAGTGCTAGAGTCGCCGCGGGGGGTCAGCCCCAGCATTTT.

The chain carries TRBV7-9 and TRBJ2-1; 11 nucleotides match TRBD2. CDR1 is SEHNR and CDR2 is FQNEAQ in the germline V gene (reference sequence). This CDR3 is built from 17 residues. The trim removed 5 bases at V and 8 bases at J, leaving 14 bases unmatched. The CDR3 DNA follows: TGTGCCAGCAGCGCGCTCGAATCACTAGCGGGGGCATATGAGCAGTTCTTC. As protein: CASSALESLAGAYEQFF.

This chain joins TRBV6-6 and TRBJ2-7, with D perhaps TRBD2 (6 bases). In germline, CDR1 is MNHNY, CDR2 SVGAGI (reference sequence). The germline V and J ends were trimmed by 8 bases and 5 bases, with 10 bases remaining between them. The CDR3 spans 11 residues. The CDR3: CASRLVNEQYF. The CDR3, as DNA: TGTGCCAGCCGACTAGTTAACGAGCAGTACTTC.

This chain links TRBV6-2 or TRBV6-3 with TRBJ2-7; D is perhaps TRBD1 or TRBD2 (6 bases each). The germline V gene encodes CDR1 MNHEY and CDR2 SVGEGT. This CDR3 is 15 amino acids long. Trimming shortened V by 2 bases and J by 3 bases, and 14 bases separated the two germline ends. DNA for the CDR3: TGTGCCAGCAGTTACGGGCGGGACATCGGCTACGAGCAGTACTTC. Amino acids: CASSYGRDIGYEQYF.

The chain couples TRBV4-1 to TRBJ2-7; D perhaps matches TRBD2 (5 bases). CDR3 size: 14 residues. V dropped 4 bases and J dropped 1 base, with 11 bases sitting between them. Germline CDR1 MGHRA, CDR2 YSYEKL. This CDR3 is CASSPYTGSYEQYF. CDR3 bases: TGCGCCAGCAGCCCCTACACGGGGTCCTACGAGCAGTACTTC.

In DNA, the CDR3 is TGCAGTGCTTTATTTAGCGGGACGTCCCACGAGCAGTACTTC. Amino acids: CSALFSGTSHEQYF. The genes are TRBV20-1 and TRBJ2-7; 8 bases fit TRBD2. Per germline, CDR1 DFQATT and CDR2 SNEGSKA (reference sequence). The CDR3 extends over 14 amino acids. V lost 5 bases and J lost 5; bases outside the gene matches: 11.

There are a few counts of this clonotype. The gene calls are TRBV5-1 and TRBJ2-1; 9 positions match TRBD2. This CDR3 has 18 amino acids. Germline V gene data show CDR1 as SGHRS and CDR2 as YFSETQ. J gave up 8 bases and V 1 base, and 16 bases lay outside the gene matches. The CDR3 loop reads CASSLNAGGPRSIDEQFF. For the CDR3, the DNA is TGCGCCAGCAGCTTGAACGCGGGGGGGCCGCGGTCGATCGATGAGCAGTTCTTC.

The chain is built from TRBV6-5 and TRBJ2-7; a weak D match, TRBD1 (6 bases). Trimming took 5 bases from V and 4 from J, leaving 21 bases between them. CDR1 is MNHEY and CDR2 is SVGAGI in the germline V gene. This CDR3 has 16 amino acids. As DNA, the CDR3 is TGTGCCAGCAGTCACAAAGTTACAGGGTCCCTTTACGAGCAGTACTTC. It specifies CASSHKVTGSLYEQYF.

V usage is TRBV30 and J usage is TRBJ2-7; no reliable D call. The tail of the sequence fits TRBJ2-5 better, so the J call may be wrong. This CDR3 spans 13 amino acids. In germline, CDR1 is GTSNPN, CDR2 SVGIG (reference sequence). The CDR3 here is CAWSGRVRETQYF. Here the CDR3 DNA reads TGTGCCTGGAGTGGAAGGGTCCGGGAGACCCAGTACTTC.

The V gene is TRBV15, the J gene TRBJ1-1, with a tentative D call TRBD1 (6 bases). Per germline, CDR1 LNHNV and CDR2 YYDKDF (reference sequence). Trimming pared 0 bases from V and 12 bases from J, leaving 14 bases between. The CDR3 extends over 13 amino acids. The CDR3 sequence is CATSRDPQGRTFF. In DNA form, the CDR3 reads TGTGCCACCAGCAGAGATCCCCAGGGGAGGACTTTCTTT.

Of note for this clonotype: Because it lacks the conserved phenylalanine or tryptophan at the end, this CDR3 is likely a read error. The genes are TRBV12-3 or TRBV12-4 and TRBJ1-1; D is uncertain. V lost 3 bases and J 0 bases, leaving 5 bases between the germline ends. There are 13 residues in the CDR3. The CDR3 sequence is CASSLTMNTEAFL. The CDR3 DNA reads as TGTGCCAGCAGTTTGACCATGAACACTGAAGCTTTCTTG.

As to this clonotype: The junction and the germline gene differ at one end; a read error may be behind it. The chain recombines TRBV3-1 with TRBJ2-3, with a weak D call TRBD2 (6 bases). The CDR3 has 15 residues. CDR1 LGHDT and CDR2 YNNKEL come from the germline V gene (reference sequence). The CDR3 bases are TGTGCCAGCAACCAACTCGGCGGGGCCCACTATACGCAGTATTTT. It yields the protein CASNQLGGAHYTQYF.

This clonotype turned up a few times. The chain recombines TRBV15 with TRBJ2-6; unclear D gene. The CDR3 length is 17 residues. Germline CDR1 reads LNHNV; CDR2 reads YYDKDF (reference sequence). Trimming shortened V by 9 bases and J by 0 bases, and 18 bases separated the two germline ends. Written as DNA, the CDR3 is TGTGCCACTACTATTTCAGGACGGAACTCTGGGGCCAACGTCCTGACTTTC. Protein product: CATTISGRNSGANVLTF.

This chain links TRBV29-1 with TRBJ2-1, with TRBD1 as a possible D gene (5 bases). This CDR3 contains 14 residues. The germline CDR1 and CDR2 sequences are SQVTM and ANQGSEA. The germline V and J ends were trimmed by 7 bases and 0 bases, with 13 bases remaining between them. The CDR3 nucleotides are TGCAGCGGGCTAGGGGTCAGCTCCTACAATGAGCAGTTCTTC. Its translation: CSGLGVSSYNEQFF.

The rearrangement joins TRBV25-1 to TRBJ2-5; 8 nucleotides match TRBD2. The CDR3 runs to 14 residues. Germline lookup yields CDR1 MGHDK and CDR2 SYGVNS. V trimming: 2 bases; J trimming: 5 bases; junction bases outside the gene matches: 4. In DNA, the CDR3 is TGTGCCAGCAGTGAAAAAGGACTAGCCGAGACCCAGTACTTC. Its protein product is CASSEKGLAETQYF.

This chain uses TRBV7-9 with TRBJ2-1, with 8 bases matching TRBD1. The germline gives CDR1 SEHNR, CDR2 FQNEAQ (reference sequence). J gave up 3 bases and V 1 base, and 5 bases lay outside the gene matches. The CDR3 totals 16 residues. CDR3 coding DNA: TGTGCCAGCAGCTTAGAACCAGGGGGCAACTACAATGAGCAGTTCTTC. The encoded protein is CASSLEPGGNYNEQFF.

This chain links TRBV7-2 with TRBJ1-2, with 10 bases fitting TRBD1. The CDR3 runs to 14 residues. The V gene's germline CDR1 is SGHTA and CDR2 FQGNSA. After removal of 8 bases from V and 8 bases from J, the junction contained 11 bases not matched to a gene. CDR3 region: CASSASGQGFGYTF. The CDR3 DNA reads TGTGCCAGCTCTGCGTCGGGACAGGGGTTCGGCTACACCTTC.

This sequence joins TRBV12-3 or TRBV12-4 and TRBJ2-2, with D hard to call. This CDR3 has 14 residues. V lost 3 bases and J 1 base, leaving 6 bases between the germline ends. The CDR3 sequence: CASSFRKNTGELFF. CDR3 nucleotides: TGTGCCAGCAGTTTCCGCAAGAACACCGGGGAGCTGTTTTTT.

The genes are TRBV19 and TRBJ2-2; D possibly corresponds to TRBD2 (5 bases). Germline CDR1 LNHDA, CDR2 SQIVND (reference sequence). The V end was cut by 6 bases, the J end by 2 bases, with 16 bases between. The CDR3 consists of 16 residues. The CDR3 coding sequence is TGTGCCAGTAGGACCCCCGGACTGGCTAACACCGGGGAGCTGTTTTTT. It codes for CASRTPGLANTGELFF.

The chain combines TRBV29-1 with TRBJ2-1, with unresolved D. This CDR3 contains 13 residues. V lost 5 bases, J lost 4 bases, and 12 bases lay in between. Germline V gives CDR1 SQVTM, CDR2 ANQGSEA. CDR3 sequence reads: CSVRVSLYNEQFF. CDR3 sequence (DNA): TGCAGCGTTAGGGTCAGTTTATACAATGAGCAGTTCTTC.

This clonotype has only a few counts. V usage is TRBV2 and J usage is TRBJ2-6, with TRBD1 as a possible D gene (6 bases). The CDR3 has 15 residues. Germline V CDR1 and CDR2: SNHLY, FYNNEI. Trimming took off 6 bases at V and 8 bases at J, with 17 bases between the two ends. CDR3 DNA sequence: TGTGCCAGCAGAGAGACAGGCGCCCTGACCAACGTCCTGACTTTC. This gives the protein CASRETGALTNVLTF. The full variable domain, completed using reference TRBV2 and TRBJ2-6, is EPEVTQTPSHQVTQMGQEVILRCVPISNHLYFYWYRQILGQKVEFLVSFYNNEISEKSEIFDDQFSVERPDGSNFTLKIRSTKLEDSAMYFCASRETGALTNVLTFGAGSRLTVL.

This sequence joins TRBV7-9 and TRBJ2-5; D not certain. This CDR3 is 16 amino acids long. Trimming removed 1 base at V and 5 bases at J, with 17 bases between. Germline lookup yields CDR1 SEHNR and CDR2 FQNEAQ (reference sequence). CDR3 bases: TGTGCCAGCAGCTTAGTGTTGGCAGCAACTATCGAGACCCAGTACTTC. Amino acids: CASSLVLAATIETQYF.

The chain has TRBV7-9 and TRBJ2-7; D may be TRBD1 or TRBD2 (6 bases each). V was cut by 5 bases and J by 3 bases, with 14 bases left in between. This CDR3 has 14 amino acids. CDR1 and CDR2 (germline): SEHNR, FQNEAQ (reference sequence). CDR3 in amino acids: CASSPGAGLYEQYF. CDR3 nucleotides: TGTGCCAGCAGCCCGGGGGCAGGCCTCTACGAGCAGTACTTC.

The gene calls are TRBV29-1 and TRBJ2-1; D ambiguous. The CDR3 extends over 10 amino acids. The ends were cut back, 0 bases at V and 13 bases at J, with 7 bases in the middle. The germline CDR1 and CDR2 sequences are SQVTM and ANQGSEA. This CDR3 is CSVEEGRQFF. In DNA form, the CDR3 reads TGCAGCGTTGAAGAGGGCCGTCAGTTCTTC.